This T cell receptor beta chain was observed in a study of T cells in Graves' hyperthyroidism and ophthalmopathy. Germline V gene data show CDR1 as MGHRA and CDR2 as YSYEKL. Deletions cut 6 bases from V and 4 bases from J, with 9 bases between. The CDR3 totals 12 residues. Amplification yielded TCR beta CDR3 regions, with RNA transcripts as the source. The HTBI primer set served for first-round RT-PCR of the TCR CDR3. Via MiXCR, TCRdb re-called the multiplex PCR reads, giving one row per CDR3 protein. This table holds 500,000 to 750,000 distinct CDR3 sequences, 15% to 18% found once. This TCR derives from a woman under 40 with Graves' hyperthyroidism. The sequenced sample was blood. The gene calls are TRBV4-1 and TRBJ2-5; D uncertain. CDR3 loop: CASSETRETQYF. The CDR3 DNA sequence: TGCGCCAGCAGTGAGACCCGAGAGACCCAGTACTTC.